This TCR beta chain derives from a study of cytomegalovirus exposure and HLA in healthy donors. The PCR ran on 60 Vbeta and 13 Jbeta primers. Assay: immunoSEQ multiplex PCR; the TCRdb copy retains only in-frame clones and omits some. The table includes under 250,000 clones, roughly 80% detected once. Comments on this clone: The antigen is unknown. Other DNA sequences within the sample encode an identical CDR3.

Study results and limitations: Some segments of the V type, notably TRBV6-2 and TRBV6-3, were excluded as indistinguishable.

V was clipped by 6 bases and J by 5 bases, with 13 bases between them. The germline CDR1 and CDR2 sequences are SQVTM and ANQGSEA. CDR3 length equals 12 residues. The TCR sequence derives from a male donor in good health and CMV-seronegative. The sample comprised PBMCs. This chain links TRBV29-1 with TRBJ1-1; D unresolved. CDR3 sequence (DNA): TGCAGCGTCGCTGAGGGAAGAACTGAAGCTTTCTTT. Translation gives CSVAEGRTEAFF. Supplemented by reference TRBV29-1 and TRBJ1-1, the full variable domain reads SAVISQKPSRDICQRGTSLTIQCQVDSQVTMMFWYRQQPGQSLTLIATANQGSEATYESGFVIDKFPISRPNLTFSTLTVSNMSPEDSSIYLCSVAEGRTEAFFGQGTRLTVV.